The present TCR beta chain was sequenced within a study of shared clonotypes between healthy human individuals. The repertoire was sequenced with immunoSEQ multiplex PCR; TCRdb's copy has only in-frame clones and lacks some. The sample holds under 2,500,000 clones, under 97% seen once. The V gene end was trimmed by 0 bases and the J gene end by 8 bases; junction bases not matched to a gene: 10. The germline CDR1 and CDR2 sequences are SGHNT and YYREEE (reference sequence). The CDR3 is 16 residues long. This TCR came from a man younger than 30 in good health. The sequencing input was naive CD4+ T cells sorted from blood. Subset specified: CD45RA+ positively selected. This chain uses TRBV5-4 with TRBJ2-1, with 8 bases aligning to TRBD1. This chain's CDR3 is CASSLVASGGKDEQFF. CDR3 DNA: TGTGCCAGCAGCTTGGTAGCGTCAGGGGGCAAGGATGAGCAGTTCTTC.